This entry describes one T cell receptor (beta chain). Assay: immunoSEQ multiplex PCR; the TCRdb copy retains only in-frame clones and omits some. The sample shows tens of thousands of clones, more than 90% of them seen only once. The data are from a study of T cell changes during pregnancy in multiple sclerosis. This CDR3 contains 16 residues. The V gene end was trimmed by 4 bases and the J gene end by 1 base; junction bases not matched to a gene: 8. The germline gives CDR1 SGHRS, CDR2 YFSETQ. The sequenced sample was peripheral blood, obtained in the third trimester of pregnancy. This clonotype originated in a female donor in good health, enrolled as a control in a pregnancy study. The chain employs TRBV5-1 and TRBJ1-1; 9 bases agree with TRBD1. CDR3 nucleotide sequence: TGCGCCAGCAGCGCGTTAGGACAGGGGACGAACACTGAAGCTTTCTTT. This gives the protein CASSALGQGTNTEAFF. Variable domain in full (rest from reference TRBV5-1 and TRBJ1-1): KAGVTQTPRYLIKTRGQQVTLSCSPISGHRSVSWYQQTPGQGLQFLFEYFSETQRNKGNFPGRFSGRQFSNSRSEMNVSTLELGDSALYLCASSALGQGTNTEAFFGQGTRLTVV.